This is a list of T cell receptor beta chains from one sample in a study of OX40 agonist ivuxolimab in advanced cancers. Profiling relied on immunoSEQ multiplex PCR, and the TCRdb table lists in-frame clones only, not all of them. Of approximately 79,000 clones in the sample, 80% to 95% are singletons; the top ten hold approximately 8.6%. Sequences were derived from CD4+ or CD8+ T cells sorted from blood, sampled in a trial of the OX40 agonist ivuxolimab. The source of these receptors is an adult with an advanced solid tumor such as melanoma, head and neck, liver or kidney cancer. CDR3s include the opening cysteine and the closing phenylalanine or tryptophan. Each record gives: clone size, D gene, V gene, J gene, CDR3 DNA, CDR3 protein. A D gene is named only where the DNA matches it firmly. The listing skips clone size in some rows; elsewhere it reads once, few, many or a size class.

abundance: .
d_gene: TRBD2
v_gene: TRBV5-8
j_gene: TRBJ2-7
CDR3nt: TGTGCCAGCGGACTAGCGGGGGGCCATCCCTCCTACGAGCAGTACTTC
CDR3aa: CASGLAGGHPSYEQYF

abundance: .
d_gene: TRBD2
v_gene: TRBV7-9
j_gene: TRBJ2-1
CDR3nt: TGTGCCAGCAGCATTAGCGGGGGGGCCGTGGATGAGCAGTTCTTC
CDR3aa: CASSISGGAVDEQFF

abundance: .
d_gene: TRBD2
v_gene: TRBV10-1
j_gene: TRBJ2-5
CDR3nt: TGCGCCAGCAGTGAGTCCGCGGGGGTTCCCCAAGAGACCCAGTACTTC
CDR3aa: CASSESAGVPQETQYF

abundance: .
d_gene: TRBD1
v_gene: TRBV4-1
j_gene: TRBJ2-7
CDR3nt: TGCGCCAGCAGCCAGACAGGGGGATTGAACGAGCAGTACTTC
CDR3aa: CASSQTGGLNEQYF

abundance: .
d_gene: .
v_gene: TRBV10-2
j_gene: TRBJ2-1
CDR3nt: TGCGCCAGCAATGATTATCCGGGGAGCTCCTACAATGAGCAGTTCTTC
CDR3aa: CASNDYPGSSYNEQFF

abundance: .
d_gene: .
v_gene: TRBV7-9
j_gene: TRBJ2-1
CDR3nt: TGTGCCACCGGACCGAGCTCCTACAATGAGCAGTTCTTC
CDR3aa: CATGPSSYNEQFF

abundance: .
d_gene: .
v_gene: TRBV9
j_gene: TRBJ2-7
CDR3nt: TGTGCCAGCAGCGTAGCGGGTAGCGGGGACAGCCGGCACTACGAGCAGTACTTC
CDR3aa: CASSVAGSGDSRHYEQYF

abundance: .
d_gene: .
v_gene: TRBV5-6
j_gene: TRBJ1-4
CDR3nt: TGTGCCAGCAGCTTGCCCGTAGCGTTTGGGGCAGGCTCAAATGAAAAACTGTTTTTT
CDR3aa: CASSLPVAFGAGSNEKLFF

abundance: .
d_gene: .
v_gene: TRBV6-5
j_gene: TRBJ1-5
CDR3nt: TGTGCCAGCAGTTACGGGACCGTCGGTAGCAATCAGCCCCAGCATTTT
CDR3aa: CASSYGTVGSNQPQHF

abundance: .
d_gene: TRBD2
v_gene: TRBV27
j_gene: TRBJ2-1
CDR3nt: TGTGCCAGCAGTTTAGTAGCGGGGGGGCCTCCATCCTACAATGAGCAGTTCTTC
CDR3aa: CASSLVAGGPPSYNEQFF

abundance: .
d_gene: TRBD1
v_gene: TRBV27
j_gene: TRBJ1-1
CDR3nt: TGTGCCAGCAGTTTATTTCCAGGGGGCGCAGCTGAAGCTTTCTTT
CDR3aa: CASSLFPGGAAEAFF

abundance: .
d_gene: .
v_gene: TRBV9
j_gene: TRBJ1-4
CDR3nt: TGTGCCAGCAGCGTTGACGGCGACGGCCATGAAAAACTGTTTTTT
CDR3aa: CASSVDGDGHEKLFF

abundance: once
d_gene: TRBD2
v_gene: TRBV27
j_gene: TRBJ2-7
CDR3nt: TGTGCCAGCAGTCCACTCGCGGGGGGTCCCTCCTACGAGCAGTACTTC
CDR3aa: CASSPLAGGPSYEQYF

abundance: .
d_gene: .
v_gene: TRBV18
j_gene: TRBJ2-7
CDR3nt: TGTGCCAGCTCACCCGGGGACGTCTACGAGCAGTACTTC
CDR3aa: CASSPGDVYEQYF

abundance: .
d_gene: TRBD2
v_gene: TRBV2
j_gene: TRBJ2-3
CDR3nt: TGTGCCAGCACCGGGCTAGCGGGGGGGAGTAGCACAGATACGCAGTATTTT
CDR3aa: CASTGLAGGSSTDTQYF

abundance: .
d_gene: TRBD1
v_gene: TRBV10-3
j_gene: TRBJ1-1
CDR3nt: TGTGCCATCAAACCAGGGGGCACTAACACTGAAGCTTTCTTT
CDR3aa: CAIKPGGTNTEAFF

abundance: .
d_gene: .
v_gene: TRBV9
j_gene: TRBJ2-3
CDR3nt: TGTGCCAGCAGCGGGCCGGGACCGCAAAATACGCAGTATTTT
CDR3aa: CASSGPGPQNTQYF

abundance: .
d_gene: .
v_gene: TRBV2
j_gene: TRBJ2-3
CDR3nt: TGTGCCAGCAGTGATGGTGTGGGGGCCAAAGATACGCAGTATTTT
CDR3aa: CASSDGVGAKDTQYF

abundance: .
d_gene: .
v_gene: TRBV4-3
j_gene: TRBJ2-6
CDR3nt: TGCGCCAGCAGCCAAGGGGAGGGGACAAGAGTCCTGACTTTC
CDR3aa: CASSQGEGTRVLTF

abundance: .
d_gene: TRBD2
v_gene: TRBV27
j_gene: TRBJ2-1
CDR3nt: TGTGCCAGCAGGACAGCGGGGGGTTCCCATGAGCAGTTCTTC
CDR3aa: CASRTAGGSHEQFF

abundance: once
d_gene: TRBD2
v_gene: TRBV27
j_gene: TRBJ2-2
CDR3nt: TGTGCCAGCAGTCATGGACTAGCGGGGTGGGTCACCGGGGAGCTGTTTTTT
CDR3aa: CASSHGLAGWVTGELFF

abundance: .
d_gene: .
v_gene: TRBV7-6
j_gene: TRBJ2-1
CDR3nt: TGTGCCAGCAGCGTCCCTCGGGGGAGTGAGCAGTTCTTC
CDR3aa: CASSVPRGSEQFF

abundance: .
d_gene: TRBD1
v_gene: TRBV27
j_gene: TRBJ1-5
CDR3nt: TGTGCCAGCAGCTTCACCTCGGGACAGGCGTATAGCAATCAGCCCCAGCATTTT
CDR3aa: CASSFTSGQAYSNQPQHF

abundance: .
d_gene: .
v_gene: TRBV7-2
j_gene: TRBJ2-1
CDR3nt: TGTGCCAGCAGCTTAGGCGTCCTAGCCGGTGAGCAGTTCTTC
CDR3aa: CASSLGVLAGEQFF

abundance: .
d_gene: .
v_gene: TRBV5-1
j_gene: TRBJ1-1
CDR3nt: TGCGCCAGCAGCGCGTCTCTAGGCGCTGAAGCTTTCTTT
CDR3aa: CASSASLGAEAFF

abundance: .
d_gene: TRBD1
v_gene: TRBV9
j_gene: TRBJ1-2
CDR3nt: TGTGCCAGCAGCGCAGAAACAGGGGATGGCTACACCTTC
CDR3aa: CASSAETGDGYTF

abundance: .
d_gene: .
v_gene: TRBV13
j_gene: TRBJ2-5
CDR3nt: TGTGCCAGCAGCCCGAGGGAGACAGGGGAGGGAGAGACCCAGTACTTC
CDR3aa: CASSPRETGEGETQYF

abundance: once
d_gene: .
v_gene: TRBV9
j_gene: TRBJ2-7
CDR3nt: TGTGCCAGCAGCGTAGCTCTCGGGGACTACGAGCAGTACTTC
CDR3aa: CASSVALGDYEQYF

abundance: .
d_gene: .
v_gene: TRBV12-5
j_gene: TRBJ2-7
CDR3nt: TGTGCTAGTGGTTTGGGGACAGCCTACGAGCAGTACTTC
CDR3aa: CASGLGTAYEQYF

abundance: .
d_gene: .
v_gene: TRBV19
j_gene: TRBJ2-1
CDR3nt: TGTGCCAGTAGTTGGGGTGGGCATGAGCAGTTCTTC
CDR3aa: CASSWGGHEQFF

abundance: .
d_gene: .
v_gene: TRBV6-1
j_gene: TRBJ2-7
CDR3nt: TGTGCCAGCAGTGAAGTCCCAGGTAGCTCCTACGAGCAGTACTTC
CDR3aa: CASSEVPGSSYEQYF

abundance: few
d_gene: .
v_gene: TRBV7-9
j_gene: TRBJ2-7
CDR3nt: TGTGCCAGCAGCTTAGGACTCGTGTCCGAGCAGTACTTC
CDR3aa: CASSLGLVSEQYF

abundance: few
d_gene: .
v_gene: TRBV27
j_gene: TRBJ2-2
CDR3nt: TGTGCCAGCAGTTCCACCGGGGAGCTGTTTTTT
CDR3aa: CASSSTGELFF

abundance: .
d_gene: .
v_gene: TRBV5-5
j_gene: TRBJ1-2
CDR3nt: TGTGCCAGCAGCTTGGAACAGACTCCGTATGGCTACACCTTC
CDR3aa: CASSLEQTPYGYTF

abundance: .
d_gene: .
v_gene: TRBV9
j_gene: TRBJ2-3
CDR3nt: TGTGCCAGCAGCTCCCCGGCCGGGGGTACAGATACGCAGTATTTT
CDR3aa: CASSSPAGGTDTQYF

abundance: once
d_gene: .
v_gene: TRBV6-1
j_gene: TRBJ2-7
CDR3nt: TGTGCCAGCAGTGAGAGAATGGTGGCTGCCTACGAGCAGTACTTC
CDR3aa: CASSERMVAAYEQYF

abundance: .
d_gene: TRBD1
v_gene: TRBV11-2
j_gene: TRBJ1-4
CDR3nt: TGTGCCAGCAGCTTAGATGGGACAGGACTAAATGAAAAACTGTTTTTT
CDR3aa: CASSLDGTGLNEKLFF

abundance: .
d_gene: TRBD1
v_gene: TRBV5-6
j_gene: TRBJ2-2
CDR3nt: TGTGCCAGCAGCCCCGGGACAGGGGTTAGCGGGGAGCTGTTTTTT
CDR3aa: CASSPGTGVSGELFF

abundance: .
d_gene: TRBD1
v_gene: TRBV15
j_gene: TRBJ1-5
CDR3nt: TGCGCCACCAGCAGAGGGGGCCCGGATCAGCCCCAGCATTTT
CDR3aa: CATSRGGPDQPQHF

abundance: .
d_gene: .
v_gene: TRBV5-6
j_gene: TRBJ2-1
CDR3nt: TGTGCCAGCAGCTTTCTCGGGTACAATGAGCAGTTCTTC
CDR3aa: CASSFLGYNEQFF

abundance: once
d_gene: TRBD1
v_gene: TRBV4-3
j_gene: TRBJ2-4
CDR3nt: TGCGCCAGCAGCCAAAGCTCGTGGGACAGTCTAGCCAAAAACATTCAGTACTTC
CDR3aa: CASSQSSWDSLAKNIQYF

abundance: .
d_gene: .
v_gene: TRBV11-2
j_gene: TRBJ1-3
CDR3nt: TGTGCCAGCAGCTTCGGCTATGAGACAGAAACCTCTGGAAACACCATATATTTT
CDR3aa: CASSFGYETETSGNTIYF

abundance: .
d_gene: .
v_gene: TRBV19
j_gene: TRBJ2-7
CDR3nt: TGTGCCAGTAGTCCTGGACAGTTCTCCTACGAGCAGTACTTC
CDR3aa: CASSPGQFSYEQYF

abundance: .
d_gene: TRBD2
v_gene: TRBV7-6
j_gene: TRBJ2-5
CDR3nt: TGTGCCAGCACCAAATGGCTAAGCGGGGAAGAGACCCAGTACTTC
CDR3aa: CASTKWLSGEETQYF

abundance: few
d_gene: .
v_gene: TRBV11-2
j_gene: TRBJ1-6
CDR3nt: TGTGCCAGCAGCTTAGGGCAGAGTAATTCACCCCTCCACTTT
CDR3aa: CASSLGQSNSPLHF

abundance: once
d_gene: .
v_gene: TRBV4-1
j_gene: TRBJ2-7
CDR3nt: TGCGCCAGCAGCCAAGAGGGCGCTACCTACGAGCAGTACTTC
CDR3aa: CASSQEGATYEQYF

abundance: .
d_gene: TRBD1
v_gene: TRBV5-5
j_gene: TRBJ1-2
CDR3nt: TGTGCCAGCAGCTATGGGACAGGGGACCTACTTGGGGGCTACACCTTC
CDR3aa: CASSYGTGDLLGGYTF

abundance: once
d_gene: .
v_gene: TRBV11-2
j_gene: TRBJ2-7
CDR3nt: TGTGCCAGCAGCTCCTTGGGGCGTACCTACGAGCAGTACTTC
CDR3aa: CASSSLGRTYEQYF

abundance: .
d_gene: .
v_gene: TRBV9
j_gene: TRBJ2-2
CDR3nt: TGTGCCAGCAGCGTAAGCGTCGGCGCCGCGAACACCGGGGAGCTGTTTTTT
CDR3aa: CASSVSVGAANTGELFF